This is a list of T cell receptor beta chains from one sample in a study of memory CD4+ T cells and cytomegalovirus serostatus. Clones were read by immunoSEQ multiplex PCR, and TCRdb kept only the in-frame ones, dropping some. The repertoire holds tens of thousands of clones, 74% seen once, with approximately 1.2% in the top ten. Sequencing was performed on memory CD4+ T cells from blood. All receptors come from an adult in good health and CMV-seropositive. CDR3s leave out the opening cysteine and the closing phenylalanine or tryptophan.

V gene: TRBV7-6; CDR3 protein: ASSKNTQGFPQF
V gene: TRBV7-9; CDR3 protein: ASSHRDTDTEAF
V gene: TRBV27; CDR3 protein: ASSFLQGDEQF
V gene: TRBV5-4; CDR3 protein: ASRLDRASYEQY
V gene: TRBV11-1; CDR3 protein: ASSPRDRGIFEAF
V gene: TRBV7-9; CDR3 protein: ASSTNSYEQY
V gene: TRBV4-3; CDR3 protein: ASSQDPRGDNSPLH
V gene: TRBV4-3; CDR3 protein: ASSRQDGRGDEQF
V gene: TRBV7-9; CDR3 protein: ASSLQVNYGYT
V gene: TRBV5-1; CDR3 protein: ASSLDREGYEQY
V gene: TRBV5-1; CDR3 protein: ASSLSASTDTQY
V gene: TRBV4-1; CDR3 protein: ASSQHREPGGTDTQY
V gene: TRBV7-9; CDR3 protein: ASSQLATNEKLF
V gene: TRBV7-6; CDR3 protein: ASSPLRAGNTEAF
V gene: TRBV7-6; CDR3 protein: ASRRTGGLRYT
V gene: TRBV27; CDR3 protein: ASSSTFVLAGGNNEQF
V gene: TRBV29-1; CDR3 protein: SAVTGLGDTQY
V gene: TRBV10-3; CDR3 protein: AISGTSGGENEQF
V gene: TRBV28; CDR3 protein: ASSLSGLAGTYNEQF
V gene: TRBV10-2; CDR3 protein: ASSEGTGVGYAYEQY
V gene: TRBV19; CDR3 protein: ASSNRAGEQY
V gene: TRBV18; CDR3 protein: ASSPYADSGNTIY
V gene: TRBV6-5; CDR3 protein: ASSYGGTEAF
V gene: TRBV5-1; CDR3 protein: ASSLLQGAQPQH
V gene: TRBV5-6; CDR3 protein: ASSLAASYEQY
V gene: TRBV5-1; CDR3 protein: ASRFSHATNEKLF